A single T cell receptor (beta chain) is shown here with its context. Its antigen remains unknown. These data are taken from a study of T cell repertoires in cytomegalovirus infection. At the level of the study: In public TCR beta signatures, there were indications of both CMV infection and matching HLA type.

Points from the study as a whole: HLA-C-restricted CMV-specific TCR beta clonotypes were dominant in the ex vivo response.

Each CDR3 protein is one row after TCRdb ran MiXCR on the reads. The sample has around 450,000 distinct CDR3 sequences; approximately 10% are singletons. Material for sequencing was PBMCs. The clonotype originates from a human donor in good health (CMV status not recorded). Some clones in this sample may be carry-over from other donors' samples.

Here the CDR3 reads CSVGEDRVAYEQYF. CDR3 coding DNA: TGCAGCGTGGGAGAAGACAGGGTAGCCTACGAGCAGTACTTC. The V call is TRBV29-1, the J call TRBJ2-7, with TRBD1 matching 7 bases. CDR1 and CDR2 from the germline V gene are SQVTM and ANQGSEA. V was clipped by 6 bases and J by 2 bases; unmatched bases: 10. The CDR3 has 14 amino acids.